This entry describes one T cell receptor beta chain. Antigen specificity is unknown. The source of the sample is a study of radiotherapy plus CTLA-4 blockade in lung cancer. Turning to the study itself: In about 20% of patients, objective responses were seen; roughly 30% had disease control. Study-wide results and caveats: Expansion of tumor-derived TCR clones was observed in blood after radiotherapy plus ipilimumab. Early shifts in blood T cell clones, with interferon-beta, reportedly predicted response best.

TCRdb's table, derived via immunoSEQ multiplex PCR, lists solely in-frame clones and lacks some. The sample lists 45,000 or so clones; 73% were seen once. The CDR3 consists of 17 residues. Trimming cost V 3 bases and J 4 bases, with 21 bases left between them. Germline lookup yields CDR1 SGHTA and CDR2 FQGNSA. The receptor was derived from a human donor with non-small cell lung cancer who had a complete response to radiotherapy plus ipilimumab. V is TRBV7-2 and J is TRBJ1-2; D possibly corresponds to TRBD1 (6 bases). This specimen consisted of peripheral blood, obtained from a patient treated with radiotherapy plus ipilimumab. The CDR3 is CASSFPLGQLSSYGYTF. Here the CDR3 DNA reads TGTGCCAGCAGCTTTCCCCTCGGACAGCTTTCTAGCTATGGCTACACCTTC.